These 24 T cell receptor beta chains share one sample of origin, sequenced in a study of PD-L1 blockade in urothelial cancer. The method was immunoSEQ multiplex PCR; TCRdb's version includes in-frame clones alone and lacks a portion of them. In the table there are about 86,000 clones, approximately 87% of which are singletons. As for time point: pretreatment peripheral blood. The sample here was PBMCs, taken around atezolizumab (anti-PD-L1) treatment. The receptors here all came from a man in his sixties with urothelial cancer.

The chain carries TRBV5-8 and TRBJ2-2, with D perhaps matching TRBD1 (5 bases). Trimming left V 1 base short and J 5 bases short, with 9 bases between. CDR1 and CDR2 from the germline V gene are SGHTS and YDEGEE. This CDR3 contains 14 residues. CDR3 amino acids: CASSLIRGTGELFF. The DNA of the CDR3 is TGTGCCAGCAGCTTGATAAGGGGTACCGGGGAGCTGTTTTTT.

V is TRBV7-2 and J is TRBJ2-1; TRBD2 matches at 7 bases. The V segment lost 0 bases and the J segment 0 bases; nucleotides outside the gene matches: 8. CDR3 length: 18 residues. Germline-derived CDR1 and CDR2 are SGHTA and FQGNSA. CDR3 bases: TGTGCCAGCAGCTTAGCGGGGCGGGAGTCACGCTCCTACAATGAGCAGTTCTTC. Its protein product is CASSLAGRESRSYNEQFF. The variable domain in full, with the rest retrieved from reference TRBV7-2 and TRBJ2-1, is GAGVSQSPSNKVTEKGKDVELRCDPISGHTALYWYRQSLGQGLEFLIYFQGNSAPDKSGLPSDRFSAERTGGSVSTLTIQRTQQEDSAVYLCASSLAGRESRSYNEQFFGPGTRLTVL.

V is TRBV27 and J is TRBJ2-7; D gene uncertain. The CDR3 contains 11 residues. V was trimmed by 5 bases and J by 3 bases, leaving 5 bases between them. Germline values: CDR1 MNHEY, CDR2 SMNVEV (reference sequence). CDR3: CASSTYYEQYF. CDR3 DNA sequence: TGTGCCAGCAGTACCTACTACGAGCAGTACTTC.

The V gene is TRBV5-4, the J gene TRBJ2-7; TRBD2 is a possible D gene (5 bases). V dropped 1 base and J dropped 4 bases, with 6 bases sitting between them. Germline V CDR1 and CDR2: SGHNT, YYREEE (reference sequence). The CDR3 contains 12 residues. The CDR3 loop is CASSLRGYEQYF. In DNA form, the CDR3 reads TGTGCCAGCAGCTTGCGGGGATACGAGCAGTACTTC.

The J gene is TRBJ1-5, the V gene TRBV6-6, with 7 nucleotides matching TRBD1. The CDR3 has 13 residues. The V segment lost 6 bases and the J segment 6 bases; nucleotides outside the gene matches: 5. CDR1 MNHNY and CDR2 SVGAGI come from the germline V gene (reference sequence). In DNA form, the CDR3 reads TGTGCCAGCAGCAGAGGGGGCATTCAGCCCCAGCATTTT. Translated: CASSRGGIQPQHF.

The gene calls are TRBV30 and TRBJ2-7, with 12 bases matching TRBD2. The trim removed 4 bases at V and 7 bases at J, leaving 14 bases unmatched. In germline, CDR1 is GTSNPN, CDR2 SVGIG (reference sequence). CDR3 length: 16 amino acids. CDR3 coding DNA: TGTGCCTGGATCCCCGGGGAGACTAGCGGGAGTAGGGAGCAGTACTTC. Its translation: CAWIPGETSGSREQYF.

This rearrangement joins TRBV5-1 to TRBJ2-3, with 7 bases that match TRBD2. The CDR3 spans 15 residues. Germline V gives CDR1 SGHRS, CDR2 YFSETQ. Trimming at V came to 2 bases and at J to 3 bases, leaving 6 bases not matched to a gene. The CDR3: CASSLSGGSTDTQYF. CDR3 nucleotides: TGCGCCAGCAGCTTATCGGGGGGTAGTACAGATACGCAGTATTTT.

The rearrangement uses TRBV9 and TRBJ2-7; unclear D gene. This CDR3 has 14 residues. V was shortened by 2 bases and J by 0 bases, with 9 bases between the two germline ends. Germline CDR1 and CDR2: SGDLS and YYNGEE. The CDR3 DNA reads TGTGCCAGCAGCGTTAGTGTTCCCTCCTACGAGCAGTACTTC. Translating it yields CASSVSVPSYEQYF.

The V gene is TRBV5-4, the J gene TRBJ1-6; no firm D call. Germline CDR1 and CDR2: SGHNT and YYREEE (reference sequence). The CDR3 loop spans 13 amino acids. The V end was cut by 0 bases, the J end by 9 bases, with 7 bases between. CDR3 amino acids: CASSLGQVSPLHF. CDR3 in DNA: TGTGCCAGCAGCTTGGGGCAGGTTTCACCCCTCCACTTT.

This clone was seen once. The chain couples TRBV28 to TRBJ1-2; possibly TRBD1 for D (5 bases). V dropped 3 bases and J dropped 7 bases, with 21 bases sitting between them. CDR3 size: 16 residues. From germline, CDR1 is MDHEN and CDR2 SYDVKM. The CDR3 reads CASSFPPNRNYAGYTF. For the CDR3, the DNA is TGTGCCAGCAGTTTTCCGCCTAACAGGAACTACGCTGGCTACACCTTC.

This clone was recorded only once. The chain links TRBV2 to TRBJ2-7, with a tentative D call TRBD1 (6 bases). Germline lookup yields CDR1 SNHLY and CDR2 FYNNEI. Trimming removed 3 bases at V and 5 bases at J, with 14 bases between. This CDR3 region has 14 residues. This CDR3 reads CASSDLGAGDEQYF. CDR3 DNA sequence: TGTGCCAGCAGTGATCTGGGGGCAGGTGACGAGCAGTACTTC.

The V gene is TRBV11-3, the J gene TRBJ2-2; D is unclear. CDR1 and CDR2 from the germline V gene are SGHNT and YENEEA. Trimming shortened V by 6 bases and J by 1 base, and 12 bases separated the two germline ends. CDR3 length equals 15 residues. In DNA, the CDR3 is TGTGCCAGCAGTCCCAGGTTGCAGAACACCGGGGAGCTGTTTTTT. Translated, it gives CASSPRLQNTGELFF.

V usage is TRBV2 and J usage is TRBJ1-2; D remains ambiguous. CDR1 and CDR2 from the germline V gene are SNHLY and FYNNEI. Trimming removed 5 bases at V and 8 bases at J, with 12 bases between. CDR3 length equals 12 residues. The CDR3 protein is CASSPHRRGYTF. For the CDR3, the DNA is TGTGCCAGCAGTCCACACCGGCGGGGCTACACCTTC.

The chain links TRBV7-2 to TRBJ2-7; D perhaps matches TRBD2 (5 bases). There are 13 residues in the CDR3. The germline V and J ends were trimmed by 4 bases and 4 bases, with 11 bases remaining between them. Germline V CDR1 and CDR2: SGHTA, FQGNSA. CDR3 in amino acids: CASSSRRGYEQYF. The CDR3 DNA follows: TGTGCCAGCAGCTCGCGACGGGGATACGAGCAGTACTTC.

This rearrangement joins TRBV9 to TRBJ2-5, with D perhaps TRBD2 (5 bases). The CDR3 covers 17 residues. The V end was cut by 3 bases, the J end by 5 bases, with 23 bases between. Germline V gene sequence: CDR1 SGDLS, CDR2 YYNGEE. The CDR3 coding sequence is TGTGCCAGCAGCGGCCCCCGGGGTGGACCCCGGTCGGAGACCCAGTACTTC. Amino acid sequence: CASSGPRGGPRSETQYF.

The CDR3 protein is CASSTSGGTDTQYF. The CDR3 DNA follows: TGTGCCAGTAGTACTAGCGGGGGGACAGATACGCAGTATTTT. The chain recombines TRBV19 with TRBJ2-3; TRBD2 matches at 11 bases. The CDR3 runs to 14 residues. V lost 4 bases, J lost 3 bases, and 0 bases stayed unmatched. CDR1 is LNHDA and CDR2 is SQIVND in the germline V gene (reference sequence).

The chain's CDR3 is CASSGFSGDADTQYF. Here the CDR3 DNA reads TGTGCCAGCAGTGGGTTTAGCGGGGACGCGGATACGCAGTATTTT. The V call is TRBV2, the J call TRBJ2-3; 8 bases agree with TRBD2. Germline V gene sequence: CDR1 SNHLY, CDR2 FYNNEI. Trimming at V came to 4 bases and at J to 6 bases, leaving 9 bases not matched to a gene. The CDR3 runs 15 residues.

This sequence joins TRBV19 and TRBJ2-4, with D maybe TRBD1 (6 bases). The V end lost 3 bases, the J end lost 0 bases, and 18 bases lay between the germline ends. The CDR3 is 18 amino acids. CDR1 is LNHDA and CDR2 is SQIVND in the germline V gene (reference sequence). The CDR3 nucleotides read TGTGCCAGTAGTATGGGTGGGACATTTAGTCTAGCCAAAAACATTCAGTACTTC. Protein: CASSMGGTFSLAKNIQYF.

J is TRBJ2-3 and V is TRBV9; TRBD2 agrees at 12 bases. The V and J ends lost 3 bases and 3 bases, in that order; junction bases with no gene match: 11. This CDR3 has 18 residues. Germline assignment: CDR1 SGDLS and CDR2 YYNGEE. CDR3 sequence reads: CASSARASGGARTDTQYF. DNA of the CDR3: TGTGCCAGCAGCGCCAGGGCTAGCGGGGGGGCCCGAACAGATACGCAGTATTTT.

J is TRBJ2-1 and V is TRBV7-6, with D maybe TRBD1 (6 bases). CDR1 is SGHVS and CDR2 is FNYEAQ in the germline V gene. The CDR3 is 14 residues long. Trimming took 2 bases from V and 6 from J, leaving 11 bases between them. CDR3 amino acids: CASSLIVGGNEQFF. DNA of the CDR3: TGTGCCAGCAGCTTAATTGTAGGGGGCAATGAGCAGTTCTTC.

The V and J genes are TRBV5-1 and TRBJ2-2; TRBD2 matches at 9 bases. Per the germline V gene, CDR1 is SGHRS and CDR2 is YFSETQ. Trimming removed 4 bases from V and 3 bases from J; junction bases left unmatched: 4. The CDR3 consists of 15 residues. In DNA, the CDR3 is TGCGCCAGCAGCCAAAGCGGGGGGCACACCGGGGAGCTGTTTTTT. Protein sequence: CASSQSGGHTGELFF. The complete variable domain, with remaining parts taken from reference TRBV5-1 and TRBJ2-2, reads KAGVTQTPRYLIKTRGQQVTLSCSPISGHRSVSWYQQTPGQGLQFLFEYFSETQRNKGNFPGRFSGRQFSNSRSEMNVSTLELGDSALYLCASSQSGGHTGELFFGEGSRLTVL.

The chain carries TRBV7-3 and TRBJ1-6; 9 nucleotides agree with TRBD1. The CDR3 sequence is 15 residues long. V was clipped by 4 bases and J by 11 bases; unmatched bases: 9. CDR1 is SGHTA, CDR2 FQGTGA, per germline. The CDR3 region is CASSSNGQGITPLHF. The DNA of the CDR3 is TGTGCCAGCAGCTCTAACGGACAGGGGATCACACCCCTCCACTTT.

V is TRBV28 and J is TRBJ2-7, with 12 nucleotides matching TRBD1. V lost 5 bases to trimming and J lost 5 bases; unmatched junction nucleotides: 7. Germline V gives CDR1 MDHEN, CDR2 SYDVKM. This CDR3 spans 15 amino acids. The CDR3 bases are TGTGCCAGCAGTCACTCGGGACAGGGGGCCCACGAGCAGTACTTC. As protein: CASSHSGQGAHEQYF.

The chain employs TRBV7-8 and TRBJ1-5; TRBD1 matches at 7 bases. Trimming removed 5 bases from V and 4 bases from J; junction bases left unmatched: 11. Germline CDR1 and CDR2: SGHVS and FQNEAQ. The CDR3 length is 16 residues. CDR3 DNA: TGTGCCAGCAGCCTAATGGGGACAGCGAATAATCAGCCCCAGCATTTT. Its protein is CASSLMGTANNQPQHF.